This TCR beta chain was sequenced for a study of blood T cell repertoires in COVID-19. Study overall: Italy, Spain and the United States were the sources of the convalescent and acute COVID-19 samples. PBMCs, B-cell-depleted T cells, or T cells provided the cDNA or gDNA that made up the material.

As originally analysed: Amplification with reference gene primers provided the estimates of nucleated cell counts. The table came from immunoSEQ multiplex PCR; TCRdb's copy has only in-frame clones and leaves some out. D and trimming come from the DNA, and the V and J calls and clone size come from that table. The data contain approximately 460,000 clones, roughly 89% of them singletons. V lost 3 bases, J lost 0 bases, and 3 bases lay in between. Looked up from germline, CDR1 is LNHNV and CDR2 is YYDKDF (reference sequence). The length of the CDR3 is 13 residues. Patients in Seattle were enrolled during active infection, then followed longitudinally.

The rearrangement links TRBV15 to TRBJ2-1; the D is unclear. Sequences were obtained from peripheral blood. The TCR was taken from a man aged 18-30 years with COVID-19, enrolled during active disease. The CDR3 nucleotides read TGTGCCACCAGCAGCTTCTCCTACAATGAGCAGTTCTTC. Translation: CATSSFSYNEQFF.